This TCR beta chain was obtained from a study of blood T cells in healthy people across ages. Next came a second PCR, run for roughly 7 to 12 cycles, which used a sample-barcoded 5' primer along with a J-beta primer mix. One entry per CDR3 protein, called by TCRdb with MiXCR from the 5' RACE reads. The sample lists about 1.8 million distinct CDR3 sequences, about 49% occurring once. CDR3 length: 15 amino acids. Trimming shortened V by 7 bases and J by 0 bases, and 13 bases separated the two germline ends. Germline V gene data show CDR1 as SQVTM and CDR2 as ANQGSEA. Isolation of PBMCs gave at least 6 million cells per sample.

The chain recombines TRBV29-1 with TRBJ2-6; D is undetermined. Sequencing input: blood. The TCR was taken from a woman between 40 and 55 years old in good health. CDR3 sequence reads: CSAYHPSSGANVLTF. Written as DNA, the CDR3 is TGCAGCGCGTACCATCCGAGCTCTGGGGCCAACGTCCTGACTTTC.